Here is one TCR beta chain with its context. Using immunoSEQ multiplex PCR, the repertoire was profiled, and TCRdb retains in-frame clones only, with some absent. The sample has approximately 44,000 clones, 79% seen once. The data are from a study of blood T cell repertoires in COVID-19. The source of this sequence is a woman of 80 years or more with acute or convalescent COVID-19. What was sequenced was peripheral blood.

CDR3: CASSPSRATDNEQFF. The CDR3 coding sequence is TGTGCCAGCTCACCAAGCAGGGCTACTGACAATGAGCAGTTCTTC. The chain employs TRBV18 and TRBJ2-1; possibly TRBD1 for D (5 bases). The CDR3 consists of 15 residues. Germline V lookup: CDR1 KGHSH, CDR2 LQKENI. The V gene lost 2 bases and the J gene lost 5 bases, with 13 bases spanning the gap.